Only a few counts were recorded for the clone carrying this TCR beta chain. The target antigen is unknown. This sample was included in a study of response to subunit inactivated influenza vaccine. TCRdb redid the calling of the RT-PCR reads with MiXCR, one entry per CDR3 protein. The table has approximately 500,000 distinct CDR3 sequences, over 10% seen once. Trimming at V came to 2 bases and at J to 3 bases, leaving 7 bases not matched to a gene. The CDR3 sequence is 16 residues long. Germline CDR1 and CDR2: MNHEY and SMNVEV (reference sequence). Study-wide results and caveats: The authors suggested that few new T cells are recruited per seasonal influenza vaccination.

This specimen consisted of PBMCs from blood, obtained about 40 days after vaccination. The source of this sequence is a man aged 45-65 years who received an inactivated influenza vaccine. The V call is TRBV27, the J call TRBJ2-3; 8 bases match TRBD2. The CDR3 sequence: CASSLLRRGGTDTQYF. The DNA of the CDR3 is TGTGCCAGCAGTTTACTCCGACGGGGGGGGACAGATACGCAGTATTTT.